One TCR beta chain is described in this entry. Its antigen is as yet unknown. The PCR was carried out with 60 Vbeta primers and 13 Jbeta primers. Here immunoSEQ multiplex PCR was the method, and the copy in TCRdb shows in-frame clones only, minus some. The sample includes fewer than 90,000 clones, about three quarters of them seen just once. The CDR3 covers 15 residues. In germline, CDR1 is SGHDN, CDR2 FVKESK. The V gene end was trimmed by 6 bases and the J gene end by 5 bases; junction bases not matched to a gene: 9. This sample was included in a study of cytomegalovirus exposure and HLA in healthy donors. Study conclusions and caveats: The productive fraction for most TCR beta V segments was about 90% or about 30% in an earlier analysis. Sequencing probably produced one cluster of sequence variants that were highly shared. For most subjects, TCR beta sequences were reported to predict HLA-A and HLA-B alleles with accuracy.

This rearrangement joins TRBV14 to TRBJ2-7, with 11 positions matching TRBD2. Sequencing was done on a sample of PBMCs. The TCR sequence derives from a male donor in good health and CMV-seropositive. The CDR3 DNA is TGTGCCAGCAGTACTAGCGGGAGCTTGGTCCACGAGCAGTACTTC. Protein sequence: CASSTSGSLVHEQYF.